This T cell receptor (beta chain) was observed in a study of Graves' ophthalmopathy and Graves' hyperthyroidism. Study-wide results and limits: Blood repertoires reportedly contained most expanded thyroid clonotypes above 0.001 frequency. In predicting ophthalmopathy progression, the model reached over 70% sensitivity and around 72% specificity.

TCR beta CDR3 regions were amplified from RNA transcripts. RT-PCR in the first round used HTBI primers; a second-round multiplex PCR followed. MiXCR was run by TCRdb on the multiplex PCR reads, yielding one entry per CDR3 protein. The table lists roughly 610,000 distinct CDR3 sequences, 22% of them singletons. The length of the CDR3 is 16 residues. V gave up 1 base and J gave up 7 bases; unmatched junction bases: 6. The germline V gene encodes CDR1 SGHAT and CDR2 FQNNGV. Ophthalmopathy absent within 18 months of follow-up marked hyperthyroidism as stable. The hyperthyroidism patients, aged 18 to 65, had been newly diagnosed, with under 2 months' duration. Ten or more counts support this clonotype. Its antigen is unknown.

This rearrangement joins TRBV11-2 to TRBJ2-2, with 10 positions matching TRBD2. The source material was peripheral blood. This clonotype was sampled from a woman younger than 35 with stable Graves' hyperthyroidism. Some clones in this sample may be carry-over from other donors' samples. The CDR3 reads CASSLVPAGGNGELFF. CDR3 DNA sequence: TGTGCCAGCAGCTTAGTTCCAGCGGGGGGGAACGGGGAGCTGTTTTTT.